The 21 T cell receptor beta chains below were found in one sample sequenced in a study of blood T cell repertoires in COVID-19. The data were produced by immunoSEQ multiplex PCR, yet TCRdb's version contains in-frame clones alone and is incomplete. The sample shows some 180,000 clones, about four fifths of them seen only once. Sequencing was carried out using peripheral blood. These receptor sequences come from a woman aged 80 or over with acute or convalescent COVID-19.

V is TRBV6-6 and J is TRBJ1-2; no firm D call. The V gene's germline CDR1 is MNHNY and CDR2 SVGAGI (reference sequence). The CDR3 consists of 14 residues. Trimming took off 6 bases at V and 8 bases at J, with 19 bases between the two ends. The CDR3 DNA reads TGTGCCAGCAGCCCTGGGCTTCACGCGGGGGGCTACACCTTC. This encodes CASSPGLHAGGYTF.

This chain connects TRBV6-5 to TRBJ2-7, with D unclear. This CDR3 region has 12 residues. Germline V gene sequence: CDR1 MNHEY, CDR2 SVGAGI. Trimming shortened V by 5 bases and J by 3 bases, and 8 bases separated the two germline ends. For the CDR3, the DNA is TGTGCCAGCAGTCCCACTATCTACGAGCAGTACTTC. It specifies CASSPTIYEQYF.

This chain links TRBV18 with TRBJ2-3, with D maybe TRBD1 (6 bases). The V end lost 8 bases, the J end lost 0 bases, and 12 bases lay between the germline ends. CDR3 length: 14 residues. Looked up from germline, CDR1 is KGHSH and CDR2 is LQKENI. CDR3 sequence reads: CASQSGQSTDTQYF. The CDR3, as DNA: TGTGCCAGCCAGAGCGGACAGAGCACAGATACGCAGTATTTT.

DNA of the CDR3: TGTGCCAGCAGTGACTACAGGGGGCATCAGCCCCAGCATTTT. Encoded protein: CASSDYRGHQPQHF. The gene calls are TRBV6-4 and TRBJ1-5; 9 nucleotides align to TRBD1. Germline assignment: CDR1 MRHNA and CDR2 SNTAGT. The CDR3 has 14 amino acids. The junction had 0 bases not matched to a gene; V was cut back by 1 base and J by 5 bases.

The chain couples TRBV3-1 (or the pseudogene TRBV3-2) to TRBJ2-5; 11 nucleotides match TRBD2. Germline lookup yields CDR1 LGHDT and CDR2 YNNKEL (reference sequence). Germline trimming cut 4 bases from V and 0 bases from J; bases unmatched to any gene: 10. This CDR3 region has 18 residues. The CDR3, as DNA: TGTGCCAGCAGCCCACAGGCCCTACTAGCGGGAGACCAAGAGACCCAGTACTTC. Its protein is CASSPQALLAGDQETQYF.

The CDR3 sequence is CASSPGRELANEQFF. CDR3 sequence (DNA): TGTGCCAGCAGTCCTGGGCGGGAGCTTGCCAATGAGCAGTTCTTC. The V gene is TRBV27, the J gene TRBJ2-1; 7 nucleotides agree with TRBD2. Germline V gives CDR1 MNHEY, CDR2 SMNVEV (reference sequence). This CDR3 has 15 residues. J lost 6 bases, V lost 5 bases, and 10 bases had no gene match.

V is TRBV19 and J is TRBJ2-2, with 7 bases identical to TRBD1. Germline CDR1 LNHDA, CDR2 SQIVND (reference sequence). There are 20 residues in the CDR3. The ends lost 5 bases at V and 2 bases at J; junction bases unmatched: 20. CDR3 DNA sequence: TGTGCCAGTAGTCAGGATTTGGGATCGGCGAGACAGGGTAACACCGGGGAGCTGTTTTTT. Its protein product is CASSQDLGSARQGNTGELFF.

This chain connects TRBV6-5 to TRBJ1-2; the D gene is possibly TRBD1 (5 bases). Germline loops: CDR1 MNHEY, CDR2 SVGAGI. This CDR3 spans 16 amino acids. The germline V and J ends were trimmed by 2 bases and 2 bases, with 15 bases remaining between them. In nucleotides, the CDR3 is TGTGCCAGCAGTTACCCTATCGGGGGGGGGAACTATGGCTACACCTTC. Translated, it gives CASSYPIGGGNYGYTF.

The gene calls are TRBV3-1 (or the pseudogene TRBV3-2) and TRBJ2-1; 13 bases match TRBD2. Germline CDR1 reads LGHDT; CDR2 reads YNNKEL (reference sequence). CDR3 length equals 16 residues. The ends lost 5 bases at V and 2 bases at J; junction bases unmatched: 3. Written as DNA, the CDR3 is TGTGCCAGCAGCAAAGGACTAGCGGGGGCCTACAATGAGCAGTTCTTC. Protein sequence: CASSKGLAGAYNEQFF.

This chain links TRBV28 with TRBJ1-1, with a possible D match to TRBD1 (5 bases). V lost 6 bases and J 6 bases, leaving 14 bases between the germline ends. There are 13 residues in the CDR3. Looked up from germline, CDR1 is MDHEN and CDR2 is SYDVKM. CDR3 region: CASSSGGDAEAFF. For the CDR3, the DNA is TGTGCCAGCAGCTCGGGAGGGGACGCTGAAGCTTTCTTT.

This sequence joins TRBV5-4 and TRBJ2-3; tentatively, D is TRBD2 (6 bases). The CDR3 length is 12 residues. Trimming removed 3 bases at V and 4 bases at J, with 6 bases between. Germline CDR1 and CDR2: SGHNT and YYREEE (reference sequence). The CDR3 loop reads CASSWRADTQYF. DNA for the CDR3: TGTGCCAGCAGCTGGAGGGCAGATACGCAGTATTTT.

J is TRBJ1-3 and V is TRBV5-1; 7 bases map to TRBD1. Germline V gene lookup returns CDR1 SGHRS and CDR2 YFSETQ. Losses at the gene ends were 0 bases for V and 4 bases for J; bases not matched to a gene: 4. The CDR3 contains 15 residues. CDR3 loop: CASSLAGTAGNTIYF. CDR3 DNA sequence: TGCGCCAGCAGCTTGGCTGGGACAGCCGGAAACACCATATATTTT.

J is TRBJ2-3 and V is TRBV19, with 13 nucleotides matching TRBD2. V lost 9 bases and J lost 3; bases outside the gene matches: 6. The CDR3 covers 15 residues. Germline V gene data show CDR1 as LNHDA and CDR2 as SQIVND (reference sequence). This chain's CDR3 is CASRLAGGGTDTQYF. The CDR3 DNA reads as TGTGCCAGCCGACTAGCGGGAGGTGGGACAGATACGCAGTATTTT.

The gene calls are TRBV9 and TRBJ2-1; 8 bases line up with TRBD2. This CDR3 contains 15 residues. The V gene's germline CDR1 is SGDLS and CDR2 YYNGEE. V shed 2 bases, J shed 1 base, and the junction held 2 bases outside the gene matches. CDR3 DNA sequence: TGTGCCAGCAGCGTCACTAGCGGTTCCTACAATGAGCAGTTCTTC. It encodes CASSVTSGSYNEQFF.

The chain links TRBV7-2 to TRBJ2-7; 9 bases are a match to TRBD1. The CDR3 consists of 16 residues. Trimming cost V 1 base and J 4 bases; bases outside gene matches: 8. Germline V CDR1 and CDR2: SGHTA, FQGNSA. CDR3 loop: CASSLDTGGVRYEQYF. CDR3 bases: TGTGCCAGCAGCTTAGATACAGGGGGCGTTCGGTACGAGCAGTACTTC. Together with reference TRBV7-2 and TRBJ2-7, the CDR3 gives the full variable domain: GAGVSQSPSNKVTEKGKDVELRCDPISGHTALYWYRQSLGQGLEFLIYFQGNSAPDKSGLPSDRFSAERTGGSVSTLTIQRTQQEDSAVYLCASSLDTGGVRYEQYFGPGTRLTVT.

This sequence joins TRBV5-1 and TRBJ2-1; weak D call: TRBD1 (6 bases). This CDR3 region has 13 residues. With 2 bases removed from V and 7 bases from J, the gap between germline ends came to 10 bases. The germline CDR1 and CDR2 sequences are SGHRS and YFSETQ. The CDR3, as DNA: TGCGCCAGCAGCTTCCACAGGGTAAATGAGCAGTTCTTC. Translated: CASSFHRVNEQFF.

As for this clone: At one boundary the junction diverges from the germline segment, which might be a read error. V and J are TRBV5-1 and TRBJ2-5, with 8 bases that match TRBD2. From germline, CDR1 is SGHRS and CDR2 YFSETQ. This CDR3 contains 14 residues. DNA of the CDR3: TGCGCCAGCAGCTTGACTAGCGGCCAAGAGGCCCAGTACTTC. Its protein product is CASSLTSGQEAQYF. The whole variable domain, remainder taken from reference TRBV5-1 and TRBJ2-5, is KAGVTQTPRYLIKTRGQQVTLSCSPISGHRSVSWYQQTPGQGLQFLFEYFSETQRNKGNFPGRFSGRQFSNSRSEMNVSTLELGDSALYLCASSLTSGQEAQYFGPGTRLLVL.

The rearrangement links TRBV6-5 to TRBJ2-5; D possibly corresponds to TRBD2 (6 bases). Trimming took 7 bases from V and 0 from J, leaving 15 bases between them. Germline V gene sequence: CDR1 MNHEY, CDR2 SVGAGI. CDR3 length: 15 amino acids. The chain's CDR3 is CASILAGRYQETQYF. The CDR3 DNA is TGTGCCAGCATATTGGCGGGGAGGTACCAAGAGACCCAGTACTTC.

The chain combines TRBV6-1 with TRBJ1-1; the D gene is possibly TRBD1 (5 bases). Germline V lookup: CDR1 MNHNS, CDR2 SASEGT. V shed 3 bases and J shed 4 bases, with 12 bases lying between them. The CDR3 loop spans 14 amino acids. Here the CDR3 DNA reads TGTGCCAGCAGTGAGCGGGGCAGGAGCACTGAAGCTTTCTTT. Translating gives CASSERGRSTEAFF.

The J gene is TRBJ1-1, the V gene TRBV11-1; 8 positions agree with TRBD1. The CDR3 loop spans 14 amino acids. In germline, CDR1 is SGHAT, CDR2 FQDESV (reference sequence). V lost 3 bases to trimming and J lost 5 bases; unmatched junction nucleotides: 5. This CDR3 reads CASSFGRGRTEAFF. CDR3 nucleotides: TGTGCCAGCAGCTTTGGCAGGGGGCGAACTGAAGCTTTCTTT.

This chain joins TRBV27 and TRBJ2-7; tentatively, D is TRBD2 (6 bases). Germline V gene sequence: CDR1 MNHEY, CDR2 SMNVEV (reference sequence). The germline V and J ends were trimmed by 5 bases and 6 bases, with 11 bases remaining between them. The CDR3 has 12 amino acids. DNA for the CDR3: TGTGCCAGCAGTGCGACAGCGGGCGAGCAGTACTTC. This encodes CASSATAGEQYF.